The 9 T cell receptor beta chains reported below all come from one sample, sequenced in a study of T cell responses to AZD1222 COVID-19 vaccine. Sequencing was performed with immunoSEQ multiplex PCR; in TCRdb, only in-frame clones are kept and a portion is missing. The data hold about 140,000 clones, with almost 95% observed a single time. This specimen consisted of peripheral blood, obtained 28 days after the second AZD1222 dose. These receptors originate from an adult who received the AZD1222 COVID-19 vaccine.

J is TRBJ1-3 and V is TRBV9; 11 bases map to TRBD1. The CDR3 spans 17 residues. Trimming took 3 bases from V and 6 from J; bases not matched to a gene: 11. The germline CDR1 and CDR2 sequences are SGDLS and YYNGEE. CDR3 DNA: TGTGCCAGCAGCGGCGGCCCCGGGACAGGGGGTCAAAACACCATATATTTT. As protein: CASSGGPGTGGQNTIYF.

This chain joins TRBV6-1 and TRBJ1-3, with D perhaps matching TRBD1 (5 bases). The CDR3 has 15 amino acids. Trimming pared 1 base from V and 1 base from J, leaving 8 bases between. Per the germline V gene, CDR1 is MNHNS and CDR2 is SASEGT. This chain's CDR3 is CASSEGWGSGNTIYF. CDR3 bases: TGTGCCAGCAGTGAAGGGTGGGGGTCTGGAAACACCATATATTTT.

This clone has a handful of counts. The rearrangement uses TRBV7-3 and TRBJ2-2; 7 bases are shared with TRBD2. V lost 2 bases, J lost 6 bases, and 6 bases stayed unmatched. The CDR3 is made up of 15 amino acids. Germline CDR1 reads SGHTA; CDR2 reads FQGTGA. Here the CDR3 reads CASSLGGSLAGELFF. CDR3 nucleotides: TGTGCCAGCAGCTTAGGCGGGAGTTTGGCCGGGGAGCTGTTTTTT.

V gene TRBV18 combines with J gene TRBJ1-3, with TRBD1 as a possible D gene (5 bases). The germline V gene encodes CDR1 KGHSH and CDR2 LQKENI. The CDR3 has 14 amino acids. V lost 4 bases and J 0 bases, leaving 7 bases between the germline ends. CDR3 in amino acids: CASSQGSSGNTIYF. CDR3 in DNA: TGTGCCAGCTCACAGGGGAGCTCTGGAAACACCATATATTTT.

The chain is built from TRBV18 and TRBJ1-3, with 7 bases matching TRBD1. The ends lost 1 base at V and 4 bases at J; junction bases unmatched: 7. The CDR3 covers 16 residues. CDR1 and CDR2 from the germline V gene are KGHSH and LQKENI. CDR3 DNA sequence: TGTGCCAGCTCACCACGGGACAGCGCATCGGGAAACACCATATATTTT. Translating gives CASSPRDSASGNTIYF.

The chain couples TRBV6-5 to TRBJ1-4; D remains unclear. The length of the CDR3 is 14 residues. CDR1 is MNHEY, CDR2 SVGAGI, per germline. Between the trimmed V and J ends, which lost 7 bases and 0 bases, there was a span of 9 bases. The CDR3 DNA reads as TGTGCCAGCAAGGACGGTACAACTAATGAAAAACTGTTTTTT. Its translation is CASKDGTTNEKLFF.

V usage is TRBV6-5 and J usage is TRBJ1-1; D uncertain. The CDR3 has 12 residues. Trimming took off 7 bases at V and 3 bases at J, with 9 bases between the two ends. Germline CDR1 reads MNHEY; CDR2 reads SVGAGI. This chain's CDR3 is CASIGLHTEAFF. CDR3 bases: TGTGCCAGCATAGGCCTACACACTGAAGCTTTCTTT.

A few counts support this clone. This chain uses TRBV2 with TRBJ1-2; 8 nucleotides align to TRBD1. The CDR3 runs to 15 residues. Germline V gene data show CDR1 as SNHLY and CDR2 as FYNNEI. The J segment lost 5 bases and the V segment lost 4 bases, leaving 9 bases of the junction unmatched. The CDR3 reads CASSVQTGASYGYTF. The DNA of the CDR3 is TGTGCCAGCAGTGTTCAGACAGGGGCCTCATATGGCTACACCTTC.

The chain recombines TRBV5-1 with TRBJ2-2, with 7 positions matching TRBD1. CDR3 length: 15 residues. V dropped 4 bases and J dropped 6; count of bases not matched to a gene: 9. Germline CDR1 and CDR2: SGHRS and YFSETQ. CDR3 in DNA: TGCGCCAGCAGCACCCGGGACAGAGGGGCCGGGGAGCTGTTTTTT. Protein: CASSTRDRGAGELFF.